Each of the 29 T cell receptor beta chains below was sequenced from the same sample in a study of cytomegalovirus exposure and HLA in healthy donors. Researchers ran the PCR with 60 Vbeta and 13 Jbeta primers. Profiling relied on immunoSEQ multiplex PCR, and the TCRdb table lists in-frame clones only, not all of them. The table counts 140,000 to 150,000 clones; 0.8% to 1% lies in the top ten. Sequencing used PBMCs. The source is a male donor in good health and CMV-seronegative.

This chain links TRBV5-6 with TRBJ2-2; D possibly corresponds to TRBD2 (6 bases). Germline V CDR1 and CDR2: SGHDT, YYEEEE. The ends were cut back, 7 bases at V and 1 base at J, with 14 bases in the middle. The CDR3 has 15 amino acids. The CDR3 loop is CASAPLGGNTGELFF. The CDR3 nucleotides read TGTGCCAGCGCCCCCCTGGGGGGGAACACCGGGGAGCTGTTTTTT.

The DNA of the CDR3 is TGCAGCGTTGAACGACAGGGGTGGGAGGCTTTCTTT. Translating gives CSVERQGWEAFF. V gene TRBV29-1 combines with J gene TRBJ1-1; 8 bases agree with TRBD1. This CDR3 has 12 amino acids. V lost 2 bases and J lost 11; bases outside the gene matches: 7. The germline V gene encodes CDR1 SQVTM and CDR2 ANQGSEA. Full variable domain (remainder filled in from reference TRBV29-1 and TRBJ1-1): SAVISQKPSRDICQRGTSLTIQCQVDSQVTMMFWYRQQPGQSLTLIATANQGSEATYESGFVIDKFPISRPNLTFSTLTVSNMSPEDSSIYLCSVERQGWEAFFGQGTRLTVV.

The chain has TRBV4-2 and TRBJ2-1; 10 nucleotides agree with TRBD1. The CDR3 sequence is 18 residues long. From germline, CDR1 is LGHNA and CDR2 YNFKEQ. The V segment lost 4 bases and the J segment 9 bases; nucleotides outside the gene matches: 18. The CDR3 DNA reads as TGTGCCAGCAGCCGAATCACACGGGGACAGGGGTTTGATACTGAGCAGTTCTTC. Amino acid sequence: CASSRITRGQGFDTEQFF.

This chain links TRBV6-5 with TRBJ2-3, with D perhaps TRBD2 (5 bases). V dropped 7 bases and J dropped 7 bases, with 15 bases sitting between them. Germline CDR1 MNHEY, CDR2 SVGAGI. The CDR3 has 13 residues. CDR3 sequence (DNA): TGTGCCAGCACCACCAGCCTAGCATATACGCAGTATTTT. Translating it yields CASTTSLAYTQYF.

V is TRBV15 and J is TRBJ1-1; the D is unclear. CDR1 and CDR2 (germline): LNHNV, YYDKDF (reference sequence). V was clipped by 0 bases and J by 8 bases, with 4 bases between them. There are 11 residues in the CDR3. CDR3 in amino acids: CATSRDREAFF. CDR3 DNA: TGTGCCACCAGCAGAGATCGGGAAGCTTTCTTT.

The chain links TRBV29-1 to TRBJ2-7; D might be TRBD1 (5 bases). Deletions cut 5 bases from V and 5 bases from J, with 13 bases between. This CDR3 region has 12 residues. The germline V gene encodes CDR1 SQVTM and CDR2 ANQGSEA. The CDR3 reads CSVSSGWDEQYF. The CDR3 nucleotides read TGCAGCGTTTCATCAGGGTGGGACGAGCAGTACTTC.

The rearrangement joins TRBV28 to TRBJ1-1; D is unresolved. Germline-derived CDR1 and CDR2 are MDHEN and SYDVKM. The CDR3 consists of 17 residues. Deletions cut 5 bases from V and 12 bases from J, with 31 bases between. The CDR3 is CASSPPPYFRQSVVTFF. CDR3 in DNA: TGTGCCAGCAGTCCACCTCCGTATTTTCGCCAGAGCGTGGTAACTTTCTTT.

The V and J genes are TRBV30 and TRBJ1-5, with a possible D match to TRBD1 (5 bases). Germline V gene data show CDR1 as GTSNPN and CDR2 as SVGIG (reference sequence). The CDR3 loop spans 13 amino acids. Trimming removed 5 bases from V and 4 bases from J, with 12 bases in between. The CDR3 bases are TGTGCCTGGGGGGGAGGCCGAAATCAGCCCCAGCATTTT. This gives the protein CAWGGGRNQPQHF.

The chain carries TRBV4-3 and TRBJ1-1, with a weak D call TRBD1 (5 bases). The germline V and J ends were trimmed by 1 base and 4 bases, with 16 bases remaining between them. The germline gives CDR1 LGHNA, CDR2 YSLEER. The length of the CDR3 is 16 residues. The CDR3, as DNA: TGCGCCAGCAGCCAAGTCTACGGCGAAAGGGGCACTGAAGCTTTCTTT. The encoded protein is CASSQVYGERGTEAFF.

The V gene is TRBV6-5, the J gene TRBJ2-7; D is possibly TRBD2 (5 bases). V lost 6 bases to trimming and J lost 5 bases, with 8 bases between them. In germline, CDR1 is MNHEY, CDR2 SVGAGI. CDR3 length equals 11 residues. The CDR3 DNA reads as TGTGCCAGCAGAACCGGGGACGAGCAGTACTTC. Amino acids: CASRTGDEQYF.

The chain uses TRBV27 and TRBJ1-1; D gene unclear. The ends were cut back, 4 bases at V and 5 bases at J, with 11 bases in the middle. Germline lookup yields CDR1 MNHEY and CDR2 SMNVEV (reference sequence). This CDR3 is 13 amino acids long. The CDR3 DNA reads as TGTGCCAGCAGTTACGACCGCAGGACTGAAGCTTTCTTT. Protein: CASSYDRRTEAFF.

The chain joins TRBV27 to TRBJ2-3; D is perhaps TRBD2 (5 bases). CDR1 and CDR2 (germline): MNHEY, SMNVEV (reference sequence). CDR3 size: 13 residues. The ends were cut back, 6 bases at V and 1 base at J, with 8 bases in the middle. The CDR3 region is CASSFGGTDTQYF. CDR3 bases: TGTGCCAGCAGCTTCGGGGGCACAGATACGCAGTATTTT.

Turning to this clone: Other nucleotide sequences from this sample produce the same CDR3. The chain is built from TRBV7-8 and TRBJ1-1; no clear D gene. Germline assignment: CDR1 SGHVS and CDR2 FQNEAQ. CDR3 length: 13 amino acids. Between the trimmed V and J ends, which lost 5 bases and 1 base, there was a span of 8 bases. CDR3 nucleotide sequence: TGTGCCAGCAGCCTGCAGGAGAACACTGAAGCTTTCTTT. Translation gives CASSLQENTEAFF. The variable domain in full, completed from reference TRBV7-8 and TRBJ1-1, reads GAGVSQSPRYKVAKRGQDVALRCDPISGHVSLFWYQQALGQGPEFLTYFQNEAQLDKSGLPSDRFFAERPEGSVSTLKIQRTQQEDSAVYLCASSLQENTEAFFGQGTRLTVV.

V is TRBV18 and J is TRBJ1-2; D gene uncertain. V lost 2 bases, J lost 4 bases, and 8 bases lay in between. The CDR3 length is 13 residues. The germline CDR1 and CDR2 sequences are KGHSH and LQKENI. The CDR3 reads CASSPSNIYGYTF. CDR3 bases: TGTGCCAGCTCACCATCGAACATCTATGGCTACACCTTC.

The V and J genes are TRBV12-5 and TRBJ1-3; perhaps TRBD1 as D (6 bases). With 1 base removed from V and 3 bases from J, the gap between germline ends came to 19 bases. The CDR3 extends over 18 amino acids. The germline V gene has CDR1 LGHNT and CDR2 FRNRAP. CDR3 residues: CASGLAYRQDEDGNTIYF. The CDR3 DNA sequence: TGTGCTAGTGGTTTGGCCTACCGACAGGATGAAGATGGAAACACCATATATTTT. Looking up the rest from reference TRBV12-5 and TRBJ1-3 gives the full variable domain: DARVTQTPRHKVTEMGQEVTMRCQPILGHNTVFWYRQTMMQGLELLAYFRNRAPLDDSGMPKDRFSAEMPDATLATLKIQPSEPRDSAVYFCASGLAYRQDEDGNTIYFGEGSWLTVV.

The rearrangement uses TRBV6-5 and TRBJ2-5, with D possibly TRBD1 on 6 matching bases. V was cut by 4 bases and J by 2 bases, with 11 bases left in between. In germline, CDR1 is MNHEY, CDR2 SVGAGI. This CDR3 has 14 amino acids. This CDR3 is CASSSTGWQETQYF. In nucleotides, the CDR3 is TGTGCCAGCAGTTCCACAGGGTGGCAAGAGACCCAGTACTTC.

The chain combines TRBV11-1 with TRBJ2-1, with 7 bases that match TRBD1. This CDR3 comprises 16 residues. Germline trimming cut 5 bases from V and 8 bases from J; bases unmatched to any gene: 15. CDR1 is SGHAT and CDR2 is FQDESV in the germline V gene (reference sequence). CDR3 residues: CASSPKGARGDDEQFF. The CDR3 DNA sequence: TGTGCCAGCAGCCCTAAGGGGGCCAGGGGTGACGATGAGCAGTTCTTC.

The chain is built from TRBV7-9 and TRBJ2-5, with 8 bases identical to TRBD1. V dropped 5 bases and J dropped 5; count of bases not matched to a gene: 7. Germline V gene sequence: CDR1 SEHNR, CDR2 FQNEAQ (reference sequence). The CDR3 contains 14 residues. In nucleotides, the CDR3 is TGTGCCAGCAGCGTACAGGGGGTAGGGGAGACCCAGTACTTC. Its translation is CASSVQGVGETQYF.

The chain combines TRBV6-4 with TRBJ2-7; the match to TRBD1 covers 7 bases. This CDR3 is built from 16 residues. The junction had 16 bases not matched to a gene; V was cut back by 8 bases and J by 3 bases. CDR1 and CDR2 (germline): MRHNA, SNTAGT. The CDR3 region has the DNA TGTGCCAGCCACGCCGGGACAGACCGATCACTCTACGAGCAGTACTTC. It translates to CASHAGTDRSLYEQYF.

This sequence joins TRBV7-9 and TRBJ2-1, with 11 bases that match TRBD2. With 5 bases clipped from V and 7 bases from J, the junction kept 10 bases outside the gene matches. Germline V gene lookup returns CDR1 SEHNR and CDR2 FQNEAQ (reference sequence). CDR3 length: 16 residues. CDR3 residues: CASSRERLAGPNEQFF. The CDR3 DNA reads as TGTGCCAGCAGCCGGGAGAGACTAGCGGGACCAAATGAGCAGTTCTTC.

This chain uses TRBV19 with TRBJ1-1, with D perhaps TRBD1 (6 bases). This CDR3 has 14 amino acids. With 4 bases removed from V and 1 base from J, the gap between germline ends came to 10 bases. Germline V gene lookup returns CDR1 LNHDA and CDR2 SQIVND (reference sequence). The CDR3 DNA follows: TGTGCCAGTAGTACGGGACACCGGAACACTGAAGCTTTCTTT. Its translation: CASSTGHRNTEAFF.

CDR3: CATSVPGDRNNEQFF. CDR3 DNA: TGTGCCACCAGCGTTCCCGGGGACAGAAACAATGAGCAGTTCTTC. This sequence joins TRBV15 and TRBJ2-1; TRBD1 matches 7 bases. Germline V gene data show CDR1 as LNHNV and CDR2 as YYDKDF (reference sequence). Trimming took 5 bases from V and 5 from J; bases not matched to a gene: 9. The CDR3 consists of 15 residues.

The rearrangement links TRBV9 to TRBJ1-4; TRBD1 might be the D (5 bases). Germline-derived CDR1 and CDR2 are SGDLS and YYNGEE. The CDR3 length is 15 residues. Deletions cut 3 bases from V and 3 bases from J, with 12 bases between. The DNA for the CDR3 is TGTGCCAGCAGCGCTTCACAGGTCCCTAATGAAAAACTGTTTTTT. Translated: CASSASQVPNEKLFF. The full variable domain, with the rest looked up from reference TRBV9 and TRBJ1-4, is DSGVTQTPKHLITATGQRVTLRCSPRSGDLSVYWYQQSLDQGLQFLIQYYNGEERAKGNILERFSAQQFPDLHSELNLSSLELGDSALYFCASSASQVPNEKLFFGSGTQLSVL.

The chain joins TRBV19 to TRBJ1-5, with D hard to call. This CDR3 has 14 amino acids. The germline V gene encodes CDR1 LNHDA and CDR2 SQIVND (reference sequence). V gave up 3 bases and J gave up 3 bases, with 9 bases separating them. CDR3 nucleotide sequence: TGTGCCAGTAGTATTACCGGGATCAATCAGCCCCAGCATTTT. Its protein product is CASSITGINQPQHF.

This chain connects TRBV4-2 to TRBJ2-7; D may be TRBD1 (6 bases). V gave up 1 base and J gave up 0 bases, with 7 bases separating them. Per germline, CDR1 LGHNA and CDR2 YNFKEQ. This CDR3 has 14 amino acids. The CDR3 loop is CASSQAGDSYEQYF. For the CDR3, the DNA is TGTGCCAGCAGCCAAGCAGGGGACTCCTACGAGCAGTACTTC.

The chain has TRBV2 and TRBJ2-7, with no clear D. The CDR3 totals 12 residues. CDR1 is SNHLY and CDR2 is FYNNEI in the germline V gene. The V end lost 5 bases, the J end lost 5 bases, and 10 bases lay between the germline ends. CDR3 sequence: CASSQDRHEQYF. For the CDR3, the DNA is TGTGCCAGCAGTCAGGATCGCCACGAGCAGTACTTC.

The rearrangement links TRBV10-2 to TRBJ1-2, with D hard to call. Germline loops: CDR1 WSHSY, CDR2 SAAADI. V gave up 4 bases and J gave up 2 bases, with 5 bases separating them. This CDR3 has 12 residues. This CDR3 reads CASSGQNYGYTF. CDR3 DNA: TGCGCCAGCAGTGGCCAGAACTATGGCTACACCTTC.

The V and J genes are TRBV30 and TRBJ1-1, with D maybe TRBD1 (5 bases). Per germline, CDR1 GTSNPN and CDR2 SVGIG (reference sequence). Trimming removed 0 bases at V and 6 bases at J, with 5 bases between. This CDR3 comprises 11 residues. CDR3 bases: TGTGCCTGGAGTGTGGGGCCTGAAGCTTTCTTT. Its translation is CAWSVGPEAFF.

The chain links TRBV19 to TRBJ1-5, with D hard to call. The V end was cut by 6 bases, the J end by 4 bases, with 19 bases between. Germline CDR1 reads LNHDA; CDR2 reads SQIVND (reference sequence). The CDR3 contains 16 residues. CDR3 bases: TGTGCCAGTAGCCCTTCTCGACTCCTACAAAATCAGCCCCAGCATTTT. It translates to CASSPSRLLQNQPQHF.